This T cell receptor beta chain was captured by sequencing in a study of T cell responses to AZD1222 COVID-19 vaccine. Some clones are missing from TCRdb's copy, which holds only in-frame ones; the method was immunoSEQ multiplex PCR. The sample holds about 87,000 clones, about 90% seen once. Remarks on this clone: Antigen unknown.

Overall study findings and caveats: Repertoires were sampled only after the peak T cell response. Regions left unmutated in variants are reportedly the target of nearly half of spike-specific TCRs.

Per the germline V gene, CDR1 is GTSNPN and CDR2 is SVGIG (reference sequence). V gave up 3 bases and J gave up 7 bases; unmatched junction bases: 6. The CDR3 contains 13 residues. The genes are TRBV30 and TRBJ2-5; 9 nucleotides match TRBD1. The receptor was derived from an adult in good health. This material consisted of peripheral blood, taken on day 0 of AZD1222 vaccination. DNA for the CDR3: TGTGCCTGGAGGGGACAGGGACAGGGGACCCAGTACTTC. Translating it yields CAWRGQGQGTQYF.